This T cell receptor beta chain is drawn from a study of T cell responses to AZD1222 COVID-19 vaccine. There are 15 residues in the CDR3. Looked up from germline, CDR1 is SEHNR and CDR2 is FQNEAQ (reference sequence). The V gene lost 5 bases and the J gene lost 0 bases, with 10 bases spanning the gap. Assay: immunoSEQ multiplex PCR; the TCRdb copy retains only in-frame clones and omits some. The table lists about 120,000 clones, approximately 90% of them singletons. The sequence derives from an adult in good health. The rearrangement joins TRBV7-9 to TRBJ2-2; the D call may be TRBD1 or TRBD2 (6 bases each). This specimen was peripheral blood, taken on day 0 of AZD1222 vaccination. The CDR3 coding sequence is TGTGCCAGCAGCACGGGGGCTTCGAACACCGGGGAGCTGTTTTTT. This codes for CASSTGASNTGELFF. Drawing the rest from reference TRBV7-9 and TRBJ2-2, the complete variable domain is DTGVSQNPRHKITKRGQNVTFRCDPISEHNRLYWYRQTLGQGPEFLTYFQNEAQLEKSRLLSDRFSAERPKGSFSTLEIQRTEQGDSAMYLCASSTGASNTGELFFGEGSRLTVL.